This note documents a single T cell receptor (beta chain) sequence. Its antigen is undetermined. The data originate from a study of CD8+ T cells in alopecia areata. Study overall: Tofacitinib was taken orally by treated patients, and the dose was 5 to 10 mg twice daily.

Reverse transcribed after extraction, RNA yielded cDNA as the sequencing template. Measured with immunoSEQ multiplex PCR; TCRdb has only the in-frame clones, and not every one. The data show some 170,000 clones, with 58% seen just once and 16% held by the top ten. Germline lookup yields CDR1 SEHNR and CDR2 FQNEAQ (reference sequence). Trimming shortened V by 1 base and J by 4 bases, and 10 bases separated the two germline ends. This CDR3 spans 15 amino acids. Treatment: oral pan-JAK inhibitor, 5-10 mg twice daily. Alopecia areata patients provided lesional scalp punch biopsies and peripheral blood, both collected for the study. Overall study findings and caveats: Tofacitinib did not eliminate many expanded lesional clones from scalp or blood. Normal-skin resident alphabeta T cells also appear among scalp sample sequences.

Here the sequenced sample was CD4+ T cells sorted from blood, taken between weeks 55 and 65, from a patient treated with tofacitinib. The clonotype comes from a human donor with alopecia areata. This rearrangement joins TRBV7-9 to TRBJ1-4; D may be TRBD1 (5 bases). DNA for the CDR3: TGTGCCAGCAGCTTAGGGGACCGCAATAATGAAAAACTGTTTTTT. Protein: CASSLGDRNNEKLFF.